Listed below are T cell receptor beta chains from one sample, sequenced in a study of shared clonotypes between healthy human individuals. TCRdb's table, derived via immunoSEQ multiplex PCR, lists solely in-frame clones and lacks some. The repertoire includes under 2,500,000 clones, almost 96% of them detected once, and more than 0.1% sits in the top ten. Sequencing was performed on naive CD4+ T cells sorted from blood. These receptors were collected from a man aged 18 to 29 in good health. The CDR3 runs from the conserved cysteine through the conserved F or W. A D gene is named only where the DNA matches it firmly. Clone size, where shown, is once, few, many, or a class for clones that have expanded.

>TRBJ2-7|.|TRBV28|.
TGTGCCAGCAGTGTTCAGGGAAGAGGGACCTACGAGCAGTACTTC
CASSVQGRGTYEQYF
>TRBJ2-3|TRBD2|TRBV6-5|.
TGTGCCAGCAGTTATGAGACTAGCGGGGGAAAATATACGCAGTATTTT
CASSYETSGGKYTQYF
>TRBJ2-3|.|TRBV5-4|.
TGTGCCAGCAGGCAGGACAGAAACACAGATACGCAGTATTTT
CASRQDRNTDTQYF
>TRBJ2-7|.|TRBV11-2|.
TGTGCCAGCAGCTTCCTACGGACAGCCTCCTACGAGCAGTACTTC
CASSFLRTASYEQYF
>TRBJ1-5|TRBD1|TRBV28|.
TGTGCCAGCAGTCCGGGACAGCGCCCTAGCAATCAGCCCCAGCATTTT
CASSPGQRPSNQPQHF
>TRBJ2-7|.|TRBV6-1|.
TGTGCCAGCAGTGTCCGACAGGTTACGACCTACGAGCAGTACTTC
CASSVRQVTTYEQYF
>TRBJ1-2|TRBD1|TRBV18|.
TGTGCCAGCTCTCCGGGACAGGACTATGGCTACACCTTC
CASSPGQDYGYTF
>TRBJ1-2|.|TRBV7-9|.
TGTGCCAGCAGCTTAGGTGCGGGACCCGGCTACACCTTC
CASSLGAGPGYTF
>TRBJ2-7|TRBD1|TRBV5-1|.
TGCGCCAGCAGCTTAATCGGACAGGGTTACGAGCAGTACTTC
CASSLIGQGYEQYF
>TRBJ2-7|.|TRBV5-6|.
TGTGCCAGCAGCTTCGTATTCCTCTCCTACGAGCAGTACTTC
CASSFVFLSYEQYF
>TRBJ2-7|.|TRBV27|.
TGTGCCAGCAGTTTTCAGGGGGGCTACGAGCAGTACTTC
CASSFQGGYEQYF
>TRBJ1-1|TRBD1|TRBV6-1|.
TGTGCCAGCAATATCGACAGGGCCCCGAACACTGAAGCTTTCTTT
CASNIDRAPNTEAFF
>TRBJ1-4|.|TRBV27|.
TGTGCCAGCAGGCATCCCAGGACAGTAACTAATGAAAAACTGTTTTTT
CASRHPRTVTNEKLFF
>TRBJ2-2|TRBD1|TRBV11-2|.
TGTGCCAGCAGCCCCAGACAGGGGATGGACACCGGGGAGCTGTTTTTT
CASSPRQGMDTGELFF
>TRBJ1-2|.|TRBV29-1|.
TGCAGCGTTGAAGTGTACGGGACTCACTATGGCTACACCTTC
CSVEVYGTHYGYTF
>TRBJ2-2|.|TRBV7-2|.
TGTGCCAGCAGCTTAAACTCGAACACCGGGGAGCTGTTTTTT
CASSLNSNTGELFF
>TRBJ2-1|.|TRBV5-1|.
TGCGCCAGCAGCTTGGGGACAGATTACAATGAGCAGTTCTTC
CASSLGTDYNEQFF
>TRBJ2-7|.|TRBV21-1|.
TGTGCCAGCACCGCTAGAACCTACGAGCAGTACTTC
CASTARTYEQYF
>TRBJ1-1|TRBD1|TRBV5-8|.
TGTGCCAGCAGCTTGGATCTGGGACAGGGGGCCCCTGAAGCTTTCTTT
CASSLDLGQGAPEAFF
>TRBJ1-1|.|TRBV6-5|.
TGTGCCAGCAGCTCAGGGGCGAACACTGAAGCTTTCTTT
CASSSGANTEAFF
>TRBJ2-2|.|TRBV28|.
TGTGCCAGCGGACAGCTAATAGCGAACACCGGGGAGCTGTTTTTT
CASGQLIANTGELFF
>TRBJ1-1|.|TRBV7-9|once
TGTGCCAGCAGCTTTGGCGGGGGAAACACTGAAGCTTTCTTT
CASSFGGGNTEAFF
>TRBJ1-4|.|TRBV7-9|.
TGTGCCAGCAGCCATATGACCCCAGGTCGAGGTGAAAAACTGTTTTTT
CASSHMTPGRGEKLFF
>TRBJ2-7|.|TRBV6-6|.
TGTGCCAGCAGTTACTCGGACCGGCGAGGGGAGCAGTACTTC
CASSYSDRRGEQYF
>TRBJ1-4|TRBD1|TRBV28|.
TGTGCCAGCAGTTTCCAAGGGACAGGGAATGAAAAACTGTTTTTT
CASSFQGTGNEKLFF
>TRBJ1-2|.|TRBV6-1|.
TGTGCCATTTGGGACGGGACAACAAACTATGGCTACACCTTC
CAIWDGTTNYGYTF
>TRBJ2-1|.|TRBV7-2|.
TGTGCCAGCAGCTTAGATGGTGTGGCTAGCCCGAATGAGCAGTTCTTC
CASSLDGVASPNEQFF
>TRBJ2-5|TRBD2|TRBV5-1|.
TGCGCCAGCACCCGAGGACCCGCCGGGAGGGCAAAGGAAGAGACCCAGTACTTC
CASTRGPAGRAKEETQYF
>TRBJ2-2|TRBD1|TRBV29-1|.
TGCAGCGCTGGACAGGGGAACACCGGGGAGCTGTTTTTT
CSAGQGNTGELFF
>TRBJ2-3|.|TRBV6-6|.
TGTGCCAGCACCCGGGGTAGTGGGTCAGATACGCAGTATTTT
CASTRGSGSDTQYF
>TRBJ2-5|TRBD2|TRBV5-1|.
TGCGCCAGCAGCTTTGCCGGGACTAGCGGGGGCCAAGAGACCCAGTACTTC
CASSFAGTSGGQETQYF
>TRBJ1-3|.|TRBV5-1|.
TGCGCCAGCAGCCCGGCGGGGGGAAACACCATATATTTT
CASSPAGGNTIYF